What follows is one TCR beta chain and its context. Amplified TCR beta CDR3 regions came from RNA transcripts. The HTBI set primed first-round TCR CDR3 RT-PCR. TCRdb called the multiplex PCR reads again in MiXCR, with one record for every CDR3 protein. Of a few hundred thousand distinct CDR3 sequences in the sample, 14% to 15% were seen once. The sample is drawn from a study of T cells in Graves' hyperthyroidism and ophthalmopathy. On the study more broadly: Peripheral blood draws took place at initial diagnosis, ahead of any treatment.

Hyperthyroidism, newly diagnosed and lasting under 2 months, affected patients aged 18 to 65. The sequencing sample was made of blood. This sequence was found in a middle-aged woman with Graves' hyperthyroidism that later progressed to Graves' ophthalmopathy.

CDR3 DNA sequence: TGCGCCAGCAGCTTGGGGGGGTGGGTAAGATTATCATTCGGATACAATGAGCAGTTCTTC. Translating it yields CASSLGGWVRLSFGYNEQFF. The chain recombines TRBV5-1 with TRBJ2-1, with D possibly called TRBD1 or TRBD2 (5 bases each). This CDR3 is built from 20 residues. Per germline, CDR1 SGHRS and CDR2 YFSETQ. Trimming removed 0 bases at V and 4 bases at J, with 26 bases between.